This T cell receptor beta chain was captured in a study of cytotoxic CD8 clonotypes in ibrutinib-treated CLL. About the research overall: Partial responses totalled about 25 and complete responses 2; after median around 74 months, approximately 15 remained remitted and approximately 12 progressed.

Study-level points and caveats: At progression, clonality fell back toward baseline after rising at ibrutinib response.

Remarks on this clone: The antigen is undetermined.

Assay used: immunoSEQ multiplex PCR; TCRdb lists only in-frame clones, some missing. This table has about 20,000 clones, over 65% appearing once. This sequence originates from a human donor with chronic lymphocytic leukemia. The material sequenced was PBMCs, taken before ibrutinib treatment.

The CDR3, as DNA: TGTGCCAGTAGTATAGTCTTGGCAGGGGGGTACAATGAGCAGTTCTTC. Protein product: CASSIVLAGGYNEQFF. This chain links TRBV19 with TRBJ2-1, with D tentatively TRBD1 (7 bases). CDR1 and CDR2 from the germline V gene are LNHDA and SQIVND (reference sequence). The V end was cut by 1 base, the J end by 4 bases, with 14 bases between. This CDR3 spans 16 amino acids. Looking up the rest from reference TRBV19 and TRBJ2-1 gives the full variable domain: DGGITQSPKYLFRKEGQNVTLSCEQNLNHDAMYWYRQDPGQGLRLIYYSQIVNDFQKGDIAEGYSVSREKKESFPLTVTSAQKNPTAFYLCASSIVLAGGYNEQFFGPGTRLTVL.